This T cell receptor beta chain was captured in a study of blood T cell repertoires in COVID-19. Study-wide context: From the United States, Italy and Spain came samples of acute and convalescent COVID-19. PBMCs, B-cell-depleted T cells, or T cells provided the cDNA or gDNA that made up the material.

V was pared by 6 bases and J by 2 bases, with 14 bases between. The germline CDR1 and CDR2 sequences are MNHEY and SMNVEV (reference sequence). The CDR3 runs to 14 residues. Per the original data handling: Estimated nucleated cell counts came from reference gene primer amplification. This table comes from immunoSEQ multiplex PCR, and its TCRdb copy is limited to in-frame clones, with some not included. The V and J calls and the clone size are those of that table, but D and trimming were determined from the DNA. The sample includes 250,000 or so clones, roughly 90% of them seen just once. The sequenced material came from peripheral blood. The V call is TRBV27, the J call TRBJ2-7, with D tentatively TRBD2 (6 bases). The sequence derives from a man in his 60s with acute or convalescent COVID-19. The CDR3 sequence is CASRPRDLAYEQYF. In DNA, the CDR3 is TGTGCCAGCAGGCCCCGGGACTTGGCCTACGAGCAGTACTTC.